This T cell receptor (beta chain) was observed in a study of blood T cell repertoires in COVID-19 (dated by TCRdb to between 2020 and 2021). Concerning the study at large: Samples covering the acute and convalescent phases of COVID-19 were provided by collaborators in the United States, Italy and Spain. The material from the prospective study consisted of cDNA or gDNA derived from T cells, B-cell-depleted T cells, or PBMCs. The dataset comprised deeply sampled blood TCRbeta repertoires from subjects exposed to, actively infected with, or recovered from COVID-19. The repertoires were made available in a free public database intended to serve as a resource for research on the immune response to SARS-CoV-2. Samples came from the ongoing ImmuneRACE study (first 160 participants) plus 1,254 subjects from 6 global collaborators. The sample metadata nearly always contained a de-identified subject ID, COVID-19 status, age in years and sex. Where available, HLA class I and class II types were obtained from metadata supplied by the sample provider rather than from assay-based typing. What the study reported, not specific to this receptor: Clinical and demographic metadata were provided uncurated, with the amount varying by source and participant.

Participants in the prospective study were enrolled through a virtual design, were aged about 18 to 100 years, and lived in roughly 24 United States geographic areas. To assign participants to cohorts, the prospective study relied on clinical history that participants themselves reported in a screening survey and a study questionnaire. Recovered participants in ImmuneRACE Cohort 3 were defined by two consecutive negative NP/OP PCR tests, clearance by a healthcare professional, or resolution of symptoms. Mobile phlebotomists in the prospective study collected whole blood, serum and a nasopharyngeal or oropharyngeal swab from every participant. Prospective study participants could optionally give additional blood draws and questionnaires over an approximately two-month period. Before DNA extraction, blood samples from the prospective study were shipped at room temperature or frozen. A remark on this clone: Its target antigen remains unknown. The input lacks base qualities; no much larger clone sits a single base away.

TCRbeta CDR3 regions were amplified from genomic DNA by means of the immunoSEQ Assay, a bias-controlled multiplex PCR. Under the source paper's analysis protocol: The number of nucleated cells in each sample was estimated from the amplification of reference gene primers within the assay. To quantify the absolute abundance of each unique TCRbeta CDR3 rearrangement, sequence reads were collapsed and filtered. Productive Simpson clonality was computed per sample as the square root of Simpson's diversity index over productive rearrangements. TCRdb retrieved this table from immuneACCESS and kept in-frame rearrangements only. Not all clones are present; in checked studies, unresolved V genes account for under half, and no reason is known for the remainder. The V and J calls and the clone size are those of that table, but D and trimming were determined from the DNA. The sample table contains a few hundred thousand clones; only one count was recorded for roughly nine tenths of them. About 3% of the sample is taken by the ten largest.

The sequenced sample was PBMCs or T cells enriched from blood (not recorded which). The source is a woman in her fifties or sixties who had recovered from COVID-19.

The CDR3 reads as follows: CASSLKGETYNEQFF. The bases are TGCGCCAGCAGCCTAAAGGGGGAGACCTACAATGAGCAGTTCTTC. The chain is made from TRBV5-1 and TRBJ2-1; TRBD1 is a weak D gene call, 6 bases matching. The CDR1 and CDR2 encoded by the germline V gene are SGHRS and YFSETQ. From the cysteine through the phenylalanine, the CDR3 covers 15 amino acids. Only the CDR3 DNA is retained, 45 bases long and in frame from the first base. Trimming costs V 4 bases and J 2 bases, and their ends lie 13 bases apart. Reference TRBV5-1 and TRBJ2-1 genes cover what lies past the CDR3, so the full variable domain is KAGVTQTPRYLIKTRGQQVTLSCSPISGHRSVSWYQQTPGQGLQFLFEYFSETQRNKGNFPGRFSGRQFSNSRSEMNVSTLELGDSALYLCASSLKGETYNEQFFGPGTRLTVL.